This T cell receptor (beta chain) came from a study of regulatory T cells in long-lasting Graves disease. V was cut by 8 bases and J by 3 bases, with 17 bases left in between. The CDR3 runs 14 residues. Looked up from germline, CDR1 is DFQATT and CDR2 is SNEGSKA (reference sequence). CDR3 regions were amplified by Arm-PCR using iRepertoire HTBI primers to build TCR beta libraries. TCRdb ran MiXCR on the multiplex PCR reads and lists one entry per CDR3 protein. Here the sample spans about 420,000 distinct CDR3 sequences, about 17% being singletons. This sample's time point: newly diagnosed GD, antithyroid drugs for less than 3 months. Preparation of the TCR library used RNA extracted from PBMCs. Separately, the same data were catalogued under a study of T cells in Graves' hyperthyroidism and ophthalmopathy. That work contributes: RT-PCR in the first round (using the HTBI primer set) targeted the TCR CDR3.

This chain links TRBV20-1 with TRBJ2-1, with D perhaps assigned TRBD1 or TRBD2 (5 bases each). The receptor was isolated from a young woman with Graves disease. The specimen comprised peripheral blood mononuclear cells (PBMCs), sampled at new diagnosis, from a patient treated with antithyroid drugs. In DNA form, the CDR3 reads TGCAGTCTCACCGGGACCGAGCTCTACAATGAGCAGTTCTTC. This encodes CSLTGTELYNEQFF.